This T cell receptor (beta chain) was documented in a study of blood T cells in healthy people across ages (dated by TCRdb to between 2014 and 2016). Concerning the study at large: In model experiments, roughly one uniquely barcoded TCR beta cDNA molecule per two T cells was captured by template switching. Age-related changes in TCR beta repertoire diversity were measured in the study by deep sequencing normalized with unique cDNA molecular identifiers. The donors were divided into four age groups: young (average around 17 years), middle-aged (about 40), aged (about 60) and long-lived (82). Two additional independent replicas of 1 million unique cDNA reads from the same blood draw were analyzed for two donors (one aged 18 to 30 and one aged 80 or older). Overall study outcomes, separate from this receptor: Compared with the aged group, more naive CD4+ T cells, fewer expanded clones and increased TCR diversity were shown by the long-lived group, suggesting age selection. Since profiling was done on bulk unsorted PBMCs, naive and antigen-experienced compartments could not be conclusively compared. As age increased, observed TCR beta diversity per million T cells dropped in a roughly linear way, and a significant reduction was already evident by age around 41. Observed TCR beta diversity correlated strongly with the percentage of naive T cells measured by flow cytometry. The CMV infection status of donors was not known, potentially confounding age-related changes in expanded clonotypes. Total diversity estimates from one million sequenced T cells were considered lower bounds and underestimates.

Library creation used 5' RACE. The reads were generated on an Illumina HiSeq 2500. A second PCR of roughly 7 to 11 cycles was run with a J-beta primer mix and a sample-barcoded 5' primer. A unique molecular identifier was introduced onto each TCR beta cDNA molecule by a template-switch 5' adaptor carrying 12 random nucleotides. Each sample yielded at least 2.5 million CDR3-containing paired-end reads. All of the RNA was converted into first-strand cDNA using the Mint cDNA synthesis kit, with a TRBC-specific oligonucleotide serving as the primer. All cDNA was treated with uracil-DNA glycosylase and then went through a first 18-cycle PCR with the universal primers M1SS and BC2_uni_R. Regarding the original processing steps: Each sample was normalized by randomly selecting 1 million high-quality reads, each carrying a distinct molecular identifier. Reads with shared molecular identifiers were discarded instead of being binned into consensus sequences. CDR3 identification, clonotype clustering and error correction used MiTCR with a Q25 quality threshold and the strictest error-elimination algorithm. A nonparametric unseen species model using Euler transformation provided a lower-bound estimate of total TCR beta diversity. The public reads were run again by TCRdb, first through fastp at Q25 and then through MiXCR, and only productive beta chains were kept. Rows with one shared CDR3 protein collapse into an entry with the most common genes and DNA. These V and J calls originate from TCRdb's pipeline instead of the authors' own analysis. For this sample the table gives 450,000 to 600,000 distinct CDR3 sequences, of which about 27% were detected only once. The leading ten clones occupy over 3.5% of the sample.

Donors were a few dozen systemically healthy Caucasian individuals from Russia aged roughly 6 to 90 years. Each donor gave around 9 milliliters of peripheral blood, collected into EDTA-treated Vacutainer tubes. Ficoll-Paque density-gradient centrifugation was used to isolate PBMCs, with at least 6.5 million per sample. Total RNA, at least 6 micrograms per sample, was extracted from PBMCs with Trizol reagent. For every donor, flow cytometry on a PBMC aliquot measured the percentage of naive CD45RAhigh/CD27high T cells. This clonotype has only a few counts. This receptor's antigen is unknown. Relative to the germline gene, one junction end is altered; a read error may explain this. From its cysteine to its phenylalanine, the CDR3 spans 15 amino acids. This entry keeps only the CDR3 DNA: 45 bases, framed from base 1. CDR1 MDHEN and CDR2 SYDVKM are derived from the germline V gene. In addition, the sample was reused for a study of T cells of mothers and their children. From the second report: The donors were nine systemically healthy Caucasian individuals, made up of three mothers and their six children. cDNA synthesis used all of the extracted RNA, with approximately 1.4 ug of RNA in each 15 ul reaction. Sample barcodes and 2-4 random nucleotides were added via the M1S primer in the second PCR. Each mother yielded over 9 million TCR beta CDR3 reads and each child 2.5 million to 3 million reads. In both related and unrelated pairs, thymic selection shapes the output of TCR recombination in a similar way, with inherited differences having only a minor effect. Normalized repertoire overlap was always found to be slightly, but never significantly, higher in related mother-child pairs than in unrelated mother-child pairs. Persistent microchimeric T cell clones were not detected, at a sensitivity of about 90 clones per million clonotypes. Deep NGS was used in the study to compare the TCR beta repertoires of mothers and children and to look for features that separate related mother-child pairs from unrelated individuals. The mean age was around 40 +/- 4 years for the mothers and 11 +/- 4 years for the children. After adapters were ligated using NEBNext reagents, the libraries underwent 100+100 nt paired-end sequencing on an Illumina HiSeq 2000. To prevent cross-contamination, the mother and child libraries were prepared a month apart and were sequenced in separate runs. Between 500,000 and 2,000,000 distinct TCR beta clonotypes were identified per donor. Naive TCR beta clonotypes were estimated from low-frequency clonotypes matched to each donor's FACS-determined naive share, without sorting.

The rearrangement combines TRBV28 with TRBJ1-4; possibly the D gene is TRBD1, per 6 matching bases. This receptor was identified in a boy between 2 and 10 years old in good health. Sequenced material: blood. CDR3 sequence: CASSLSGDTTEKLFF. The DNA sequence follows: TGTGCCAGCAGTTTGAGTGGGGACACTACTGAAAAACTGTTTTTT.